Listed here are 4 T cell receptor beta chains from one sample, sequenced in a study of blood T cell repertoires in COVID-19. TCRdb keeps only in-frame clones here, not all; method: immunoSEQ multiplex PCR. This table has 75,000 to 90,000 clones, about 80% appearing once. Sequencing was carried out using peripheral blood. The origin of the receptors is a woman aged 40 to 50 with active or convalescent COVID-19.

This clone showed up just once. The CDR3 region is CASSRGGSSNEKLFF. The CDR3 coding sequence is TGTGCCAGCAGCCGTGGGGGCTCATCTAATGAAAAACTGTTTTTT. This rearrangement joins TRBV7-2 to TRBJ1-4; a possible D gene is TRBD1 (6 bases). V shed 5 bases and J shed 3 bases, with 13 bases lying between them. This CDR3 is built from 15 residues. Germline CDR1 SGHTA, CDR2 FQGNSA.

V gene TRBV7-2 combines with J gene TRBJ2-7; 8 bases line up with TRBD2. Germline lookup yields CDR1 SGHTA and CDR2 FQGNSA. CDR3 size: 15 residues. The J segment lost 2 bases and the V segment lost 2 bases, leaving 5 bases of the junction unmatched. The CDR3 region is CASSLRGGTAYEQYF. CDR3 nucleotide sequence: TGTGCCAGCAGCTTACGGGGGGGTACCGCCTACGAGCAGTACTTC.

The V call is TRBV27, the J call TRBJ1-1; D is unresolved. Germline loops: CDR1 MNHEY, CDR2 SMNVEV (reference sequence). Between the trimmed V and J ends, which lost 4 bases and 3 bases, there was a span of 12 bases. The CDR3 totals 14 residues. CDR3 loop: CASSWVSEDTEAFF. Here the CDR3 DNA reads TGTGCCAGCAGTTGGGTCTCGGAGGACACTGAAGCTTTCTTT.

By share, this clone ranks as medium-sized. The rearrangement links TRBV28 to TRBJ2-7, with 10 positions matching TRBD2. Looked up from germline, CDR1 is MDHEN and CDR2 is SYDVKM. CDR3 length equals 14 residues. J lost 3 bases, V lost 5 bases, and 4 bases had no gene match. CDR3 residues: CASSSLAGVYEQYF. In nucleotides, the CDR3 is TGTGCCAGCAGTAGCCTAGCGGGAGTCTACGAGCAGTACTTC.